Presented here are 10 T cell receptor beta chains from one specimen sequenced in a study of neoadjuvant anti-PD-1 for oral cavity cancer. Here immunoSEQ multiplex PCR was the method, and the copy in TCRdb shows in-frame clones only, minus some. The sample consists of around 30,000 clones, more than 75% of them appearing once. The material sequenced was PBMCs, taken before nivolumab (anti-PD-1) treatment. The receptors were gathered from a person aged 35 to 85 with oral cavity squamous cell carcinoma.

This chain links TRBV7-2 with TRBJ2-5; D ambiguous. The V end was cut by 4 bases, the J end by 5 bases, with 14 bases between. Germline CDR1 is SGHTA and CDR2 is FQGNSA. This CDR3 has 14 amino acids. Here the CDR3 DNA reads TGTGCCAGCAGCTCCTATAGAGGTCCCGAGACCCAGTACTTC. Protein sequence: CASSSYRGPETQYF.

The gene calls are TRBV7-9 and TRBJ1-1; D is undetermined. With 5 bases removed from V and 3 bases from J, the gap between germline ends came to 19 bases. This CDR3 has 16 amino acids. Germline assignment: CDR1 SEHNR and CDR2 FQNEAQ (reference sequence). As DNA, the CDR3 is TGTGCCAGCAGCCCACCACTGTTAGGGTCGGACACTGAAGCTTTCTTT. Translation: CASSPPLLGSDTEAFF.

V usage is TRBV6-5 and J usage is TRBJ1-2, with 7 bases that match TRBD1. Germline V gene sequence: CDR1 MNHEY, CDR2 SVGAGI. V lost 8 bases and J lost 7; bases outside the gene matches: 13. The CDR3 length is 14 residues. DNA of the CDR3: TGTGCCAGCGGGGAGGGGGCAGGGGCAGGTGGCTACACCTTC. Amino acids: CASGEGAGAGGYTF.

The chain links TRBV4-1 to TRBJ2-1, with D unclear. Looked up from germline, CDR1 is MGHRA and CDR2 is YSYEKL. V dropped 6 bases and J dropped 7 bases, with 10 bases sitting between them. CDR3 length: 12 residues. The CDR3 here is CASSLSWNEQFF. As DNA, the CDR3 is TGCGCCAGCAGTCTTTCATGGAATGAGCAGTTCTTC.

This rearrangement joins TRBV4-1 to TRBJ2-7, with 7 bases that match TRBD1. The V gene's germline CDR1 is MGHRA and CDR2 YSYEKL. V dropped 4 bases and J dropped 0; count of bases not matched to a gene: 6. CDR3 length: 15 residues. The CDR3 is CASSPTGPSSYEQYF. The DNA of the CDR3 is TGCGCCAGCAGCCCGACAGGGCCAAGCTCCTACGAGCAGTACTTC.

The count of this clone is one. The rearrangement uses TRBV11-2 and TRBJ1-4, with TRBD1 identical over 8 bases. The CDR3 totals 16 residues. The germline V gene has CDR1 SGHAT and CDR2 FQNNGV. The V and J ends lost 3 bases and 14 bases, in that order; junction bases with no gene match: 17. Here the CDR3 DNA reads TGTGCCAGCAGCTTCCTCCCGGGACAGGCGGGTCGGGGGCTGTTTTTT. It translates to CASSFLPGQAGRGLFF.

The CDR3 nucleotides are TGTGCCAGCAGCTCTAATCTGGGGTCTTCAGGAAACACCATATATTTT. The encoded protein is CASSSNLGSSGNTIYF. This chain links TRBV7-9 with TRBJ1-3; the D is unclear. CDR1 and CDR2 (germline): SEHNR, FQNEAQ (reference sequence). Trimming removed 4 bases at V and 4 bases at J, with 17 bases between. The CDR3 totals 16 residues.

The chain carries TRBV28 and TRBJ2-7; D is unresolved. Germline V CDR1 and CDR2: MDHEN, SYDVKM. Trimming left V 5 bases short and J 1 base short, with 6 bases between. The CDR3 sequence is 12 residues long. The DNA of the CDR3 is TGTGCCAGCAGTGTCCGGTCCTACGAGCAGTACTTC. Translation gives CASSVRSYEQYF. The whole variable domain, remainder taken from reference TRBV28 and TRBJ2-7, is DVKVTQSSRYLVKRTGEKVFLECVQDMDHENMFWYRQDPGLGLRLIYFSYDVKMKEKGDIPEGYSVSREKKERFSLILESASTNQTSMYLCASSVRSYEQYFGPGTRLTVT.

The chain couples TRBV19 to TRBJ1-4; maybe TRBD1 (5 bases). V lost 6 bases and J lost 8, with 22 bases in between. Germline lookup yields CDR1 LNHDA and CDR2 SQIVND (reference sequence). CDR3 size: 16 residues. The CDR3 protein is CASSPAGGTFGEKLFF. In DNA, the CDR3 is TGTGCCAGTAGCCCCGCTGGGGGGACGTTCGGGGAAAAACTGTTTTTT.

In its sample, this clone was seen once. The CDR3 DNA reads TGTGCCAGCTCATTATCCTACGAGCAGTACTTC. It yields the protein CASSLSYEQYF. This sequence joins TRBV18 and TRBJ2-7; D unresolved. This CDR3 is 11 amino acids long. V was shortened by 5 bases and J by 1 base, with 3 bases between the two germline ends. Germline assignment: CDR1 KGHSH and CDR2 LQKENI.